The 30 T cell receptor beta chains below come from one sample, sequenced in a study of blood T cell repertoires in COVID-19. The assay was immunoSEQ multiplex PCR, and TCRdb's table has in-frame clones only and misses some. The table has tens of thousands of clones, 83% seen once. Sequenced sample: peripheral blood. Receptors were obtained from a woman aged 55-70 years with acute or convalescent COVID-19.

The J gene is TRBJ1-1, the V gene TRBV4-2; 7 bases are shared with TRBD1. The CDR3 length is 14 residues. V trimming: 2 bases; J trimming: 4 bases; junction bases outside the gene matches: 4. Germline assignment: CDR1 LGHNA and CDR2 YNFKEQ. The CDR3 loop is CASSQLTGVTEAFF. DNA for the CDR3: TGTGCCAGCAGCCAACTTACAGGGGTCACTGAAGCTTTCTTT.

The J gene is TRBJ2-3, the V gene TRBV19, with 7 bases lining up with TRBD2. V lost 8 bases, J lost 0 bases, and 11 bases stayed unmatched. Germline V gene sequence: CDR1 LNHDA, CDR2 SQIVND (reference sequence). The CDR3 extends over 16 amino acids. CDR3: CASGDFGRESTDTQYF. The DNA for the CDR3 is TGTGCCAGTGGGGATTTTGGGCGGGAGAGCACAGATACGCAGTATTTT.

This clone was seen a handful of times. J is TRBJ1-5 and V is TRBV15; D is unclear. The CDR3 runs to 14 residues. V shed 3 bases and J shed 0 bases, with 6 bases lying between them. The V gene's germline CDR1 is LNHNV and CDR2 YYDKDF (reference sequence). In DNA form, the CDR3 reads TGTGCCACCAGCAGCGGGATTAGCAATCAGCCCCAGCATTTT. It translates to CATSSGISNQPQHF.

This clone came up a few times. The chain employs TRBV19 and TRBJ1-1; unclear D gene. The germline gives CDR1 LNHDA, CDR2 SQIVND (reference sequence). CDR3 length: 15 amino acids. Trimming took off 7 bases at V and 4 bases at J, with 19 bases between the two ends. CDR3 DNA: TGTGCCAGTACCCCGGCCGAGGTTCGGGGCACTGAAGCTTTCTTT. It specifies CASTPAEVRGTEAFF.

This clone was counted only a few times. The DNA of the CDR3 is TGTGCCAGCAGTCCTTTGGGAGGTAGGAATGAGCAGTTCTTC. This translates into CASSPLGGRNEQFF. This rearrangement joins TRBV3-1 (or the pseudogene TRBV3-2) to TRBJ2-1; D possibly corresponds to TRBD2 (6 bases). This CDR3 comprises 14 residues. Germline loops: CDR1 LGHDT, CDR2 YNNKEL (reference sequence). Trimming left V 6 bases short and J 7 bases short, with 16 bases between.

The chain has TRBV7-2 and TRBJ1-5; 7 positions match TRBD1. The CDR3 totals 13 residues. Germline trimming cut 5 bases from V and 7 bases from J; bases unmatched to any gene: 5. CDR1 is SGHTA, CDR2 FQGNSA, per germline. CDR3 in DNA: TGTGCCAGCAGCCTCAGGGGGGAACAGCCCCAGCATTTT. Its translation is CASSLRGEQPQHF.

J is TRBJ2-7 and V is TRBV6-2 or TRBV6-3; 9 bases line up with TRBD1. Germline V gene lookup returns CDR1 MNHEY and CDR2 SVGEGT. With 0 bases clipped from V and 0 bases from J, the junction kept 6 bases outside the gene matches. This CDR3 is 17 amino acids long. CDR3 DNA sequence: TGTGCCAGCAGTTACTCGTTGGGACAGGGACCCTCCTACGAGCAGTACTTC. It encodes CASSYSLGQGPSYEQYF.

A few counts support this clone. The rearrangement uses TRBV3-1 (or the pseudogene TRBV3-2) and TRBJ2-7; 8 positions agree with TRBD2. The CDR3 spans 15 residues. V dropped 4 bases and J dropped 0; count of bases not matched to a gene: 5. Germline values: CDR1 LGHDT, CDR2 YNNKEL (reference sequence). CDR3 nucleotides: TGTGCCAGCAGCCCCATACGGGGGGGCTCCTACGAGCAGTACTTC. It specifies CASSPIRGGSYEQYF.

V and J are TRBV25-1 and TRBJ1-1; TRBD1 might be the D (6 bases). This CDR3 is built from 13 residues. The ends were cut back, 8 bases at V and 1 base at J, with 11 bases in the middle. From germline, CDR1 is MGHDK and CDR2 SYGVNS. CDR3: CASRQEKNTEAFF. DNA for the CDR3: TGTGCCAGCCGACAGGAAAAGAACACTGAAGCTTTCTTT. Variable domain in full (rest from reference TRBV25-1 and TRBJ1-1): EADIYQTPRYLVIGTGKKITLECSQTMGHDKMYWYQQDPGMELHLIHYSYGVNSTEKGDLSSESTVSRIRTEHFPLTLESARPSHTSQYLCASRQEKNTEAFFGQGTRLTVV.

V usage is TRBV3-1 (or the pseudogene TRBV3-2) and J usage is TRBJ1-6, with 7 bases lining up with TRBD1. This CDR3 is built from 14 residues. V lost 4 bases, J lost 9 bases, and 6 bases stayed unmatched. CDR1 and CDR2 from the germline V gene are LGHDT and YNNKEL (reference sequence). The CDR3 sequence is CASSRTSGGSPLHF. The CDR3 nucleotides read TGTGCCAGCAGCCGTACTTCAGGGGGTTCACCCCTCCACTTT.

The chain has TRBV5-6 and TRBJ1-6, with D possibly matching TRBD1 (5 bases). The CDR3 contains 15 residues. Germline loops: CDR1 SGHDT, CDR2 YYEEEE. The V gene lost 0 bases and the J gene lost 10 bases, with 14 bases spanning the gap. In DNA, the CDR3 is TGTGCCAGCAGCTTGGTCGCCAGGGTGGGATCACCCCTCCACTTT. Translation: CASSLVARVGSPLHF.

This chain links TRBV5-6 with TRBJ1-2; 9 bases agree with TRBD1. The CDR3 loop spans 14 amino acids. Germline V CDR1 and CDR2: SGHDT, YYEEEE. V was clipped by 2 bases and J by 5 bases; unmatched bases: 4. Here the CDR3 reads CASSLQGAGYGYTF. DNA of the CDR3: TGTGCCAGCAGCTTACAGGGGGCAGGGTATGGCTACACCTTC.

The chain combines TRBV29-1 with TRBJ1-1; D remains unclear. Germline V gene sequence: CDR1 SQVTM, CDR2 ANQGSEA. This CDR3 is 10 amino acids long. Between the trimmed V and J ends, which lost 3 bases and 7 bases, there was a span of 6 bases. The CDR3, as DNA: TGCAGCGTTGATACAGATGAAGCTTTCTTT. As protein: CSVDTDEAFF.

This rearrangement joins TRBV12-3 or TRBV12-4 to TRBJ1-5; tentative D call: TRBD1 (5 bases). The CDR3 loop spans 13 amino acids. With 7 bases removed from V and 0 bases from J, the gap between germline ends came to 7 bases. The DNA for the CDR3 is TGTGCCAGCAAAAGGGGTAGCAATCAGCCCCAGCATTTT. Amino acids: CASKRGSNQPQHF.

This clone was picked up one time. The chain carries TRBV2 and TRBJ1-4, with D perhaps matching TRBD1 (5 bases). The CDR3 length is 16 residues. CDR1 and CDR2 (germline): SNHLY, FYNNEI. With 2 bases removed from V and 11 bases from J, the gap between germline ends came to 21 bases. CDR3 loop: CASSELAKPTGDKLFF. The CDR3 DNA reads TGTGCCAGCAGTGAATTGGCCAAACCCACGGGGGACAAACTGTTTTTT.

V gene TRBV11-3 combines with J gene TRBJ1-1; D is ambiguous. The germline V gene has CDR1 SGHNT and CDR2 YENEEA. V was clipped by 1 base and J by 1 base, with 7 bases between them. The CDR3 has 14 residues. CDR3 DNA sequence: TGTGCCAGCAGCTTAGGAGACAAGAACACTGAAGCTTTCTTT. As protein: CASSLGDKNTEAFF. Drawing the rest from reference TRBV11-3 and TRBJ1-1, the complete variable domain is EAGVVQSPRYKIIEKKQPVAFWCNPISGHNTLYWYLQNLGQGPELLIRYENEEAVDDSQLPKDRFSAERLKGVDSTLKIQPAELGDSAVYLCASSLGDKNTEAFFGQGTRLTVV.

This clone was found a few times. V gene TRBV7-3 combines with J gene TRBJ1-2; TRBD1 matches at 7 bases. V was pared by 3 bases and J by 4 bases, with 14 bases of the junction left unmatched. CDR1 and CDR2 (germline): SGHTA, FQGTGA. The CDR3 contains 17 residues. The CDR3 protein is CASSLLKDRFSGYGYTF. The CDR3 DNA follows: TGTGCCAGCAGCTTGTTAAAGGACAGGTTCAGCGGCTATGGCTACACCTTC. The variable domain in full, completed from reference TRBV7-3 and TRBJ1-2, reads GAGVSQTPSNKVTEKGKYVELRCDPISGHTALYWYRQSLGQGPEFLIYFQGTGAADDSGLPNDRFFAVRPEGSVSTLKIQRTERGDSAVYLCASSLLKDRFSGYGYTFGSGTRLTVV.

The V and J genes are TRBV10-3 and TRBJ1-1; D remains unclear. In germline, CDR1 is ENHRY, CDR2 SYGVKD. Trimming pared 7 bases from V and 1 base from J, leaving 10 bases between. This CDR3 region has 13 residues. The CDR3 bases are TGTGCCATCACCCCCACACCGAACACTGAAGCTTTCTTT. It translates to CAITPTPNTEAFF.

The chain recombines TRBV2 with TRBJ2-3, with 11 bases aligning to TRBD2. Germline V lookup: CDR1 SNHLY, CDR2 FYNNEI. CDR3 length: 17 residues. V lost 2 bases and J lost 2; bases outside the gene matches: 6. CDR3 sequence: CASSERASGGITDTQYF. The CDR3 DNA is TGTGCCAGCAGTGAACGGGCTAGCGGGGGGATCACAGATACGCAGTATTTT.

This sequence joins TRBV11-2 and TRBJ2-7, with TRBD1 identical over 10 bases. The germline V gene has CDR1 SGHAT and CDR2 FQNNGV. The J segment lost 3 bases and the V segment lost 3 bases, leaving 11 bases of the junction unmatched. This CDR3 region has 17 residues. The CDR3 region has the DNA TGTGCCAGCAGCTTTTCCCTACTACGGACAGGGGGCTACGAGCAGTACTTC. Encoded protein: CASSFSLLRTGGYEQYF.

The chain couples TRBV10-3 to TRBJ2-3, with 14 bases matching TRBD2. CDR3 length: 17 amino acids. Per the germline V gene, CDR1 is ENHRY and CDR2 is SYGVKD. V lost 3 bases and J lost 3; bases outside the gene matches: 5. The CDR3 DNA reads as TGTGCCATCAGTGACGGACTAGCGGGGGGAGGAACAGATACGCAGTATTTT. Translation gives CAISDGLAGGGTDTQYF.

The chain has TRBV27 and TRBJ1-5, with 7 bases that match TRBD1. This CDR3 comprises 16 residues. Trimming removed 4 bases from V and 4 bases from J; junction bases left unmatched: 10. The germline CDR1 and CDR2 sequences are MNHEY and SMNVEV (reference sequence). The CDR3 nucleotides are TGTGCCAGCAGTTCTTATATATCGACAGGGAATCAGCCCCAGCATTTT. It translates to CASSSYISTGNQPQHF.

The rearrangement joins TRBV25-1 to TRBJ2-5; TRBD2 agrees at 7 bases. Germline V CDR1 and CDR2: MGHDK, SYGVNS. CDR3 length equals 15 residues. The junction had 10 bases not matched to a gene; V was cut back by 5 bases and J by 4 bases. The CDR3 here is CASSPPRGSGETQYF. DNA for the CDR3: TGTGCCAGCAGTCCCCCCCGCGGGAGTGGAGAGACCCAGTACTTC.

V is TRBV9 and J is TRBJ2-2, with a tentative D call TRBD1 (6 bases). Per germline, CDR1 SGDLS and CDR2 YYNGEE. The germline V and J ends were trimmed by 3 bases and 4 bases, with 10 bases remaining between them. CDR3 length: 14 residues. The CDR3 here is CASSADRSTGELFF. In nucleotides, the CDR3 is TGTGCCAGCAGCGCGGACAGAAGCACCGGGGAGCTGTTTTTT.

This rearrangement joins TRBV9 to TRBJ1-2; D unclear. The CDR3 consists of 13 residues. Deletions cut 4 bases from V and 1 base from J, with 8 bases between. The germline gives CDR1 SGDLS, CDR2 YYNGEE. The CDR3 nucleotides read TGTGCCAGCAGCATGGAGTTTAACTATGGCTACACCTTC. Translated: CASSMEFNYGYTF.

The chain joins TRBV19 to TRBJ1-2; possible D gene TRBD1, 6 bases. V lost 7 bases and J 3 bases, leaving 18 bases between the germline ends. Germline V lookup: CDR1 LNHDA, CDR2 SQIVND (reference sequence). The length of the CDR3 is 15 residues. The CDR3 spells CASNPQQGVHYGYTF. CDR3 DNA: TGTGCCAGTAATCCCCAACAGGGTGTACACTATGGCTACACCTTC.

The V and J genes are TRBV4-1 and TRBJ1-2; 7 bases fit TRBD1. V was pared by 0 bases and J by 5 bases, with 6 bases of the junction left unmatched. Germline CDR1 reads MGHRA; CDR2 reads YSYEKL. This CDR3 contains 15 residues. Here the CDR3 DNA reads TGCGCCAGCAGCCAAGATCGAGGGGGCACTTATGGCTACACCTTC. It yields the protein CASSQDRGGTYGYTF.

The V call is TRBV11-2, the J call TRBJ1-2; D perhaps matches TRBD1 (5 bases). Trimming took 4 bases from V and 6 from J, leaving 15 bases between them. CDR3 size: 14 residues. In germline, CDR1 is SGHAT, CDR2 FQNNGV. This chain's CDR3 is CASSSTRQGNGYTF. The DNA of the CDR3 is TGTGCCAGCAGCTCAACAAGGCAGGGAAATGGCTACACCTTC.

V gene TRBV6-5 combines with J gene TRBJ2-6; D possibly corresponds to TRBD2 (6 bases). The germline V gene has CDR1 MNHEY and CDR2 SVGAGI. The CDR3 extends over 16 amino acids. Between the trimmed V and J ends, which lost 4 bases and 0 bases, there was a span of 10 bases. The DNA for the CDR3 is TGTGCCAGCAGTTCGGGACTTATCTCTGGGGCCAACGTCCTGACTTTC. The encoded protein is CASSSGLISGANVLTF.

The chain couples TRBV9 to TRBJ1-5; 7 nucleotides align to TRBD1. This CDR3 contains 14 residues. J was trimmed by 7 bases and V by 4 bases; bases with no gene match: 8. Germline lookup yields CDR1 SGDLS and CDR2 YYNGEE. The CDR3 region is CASSLGGAGQPQHF. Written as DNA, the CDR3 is TGTGCCAGCAGCCTAGGGGGCGCGGGACAGCCCCAGCATTTT.